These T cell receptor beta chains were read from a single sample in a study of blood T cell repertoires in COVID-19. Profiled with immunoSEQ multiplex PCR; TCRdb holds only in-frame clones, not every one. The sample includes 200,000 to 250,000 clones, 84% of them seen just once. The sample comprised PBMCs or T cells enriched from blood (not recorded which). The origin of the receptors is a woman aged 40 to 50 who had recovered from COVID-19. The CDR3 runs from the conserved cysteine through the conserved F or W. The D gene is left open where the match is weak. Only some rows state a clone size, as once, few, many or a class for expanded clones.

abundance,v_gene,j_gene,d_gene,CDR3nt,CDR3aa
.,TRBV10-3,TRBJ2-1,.,TGTGCCATCAGTGAGGCCCTAGCATCGTCCTACAATGAGCAGTTCTTC,CAISEALASSYNEQFF
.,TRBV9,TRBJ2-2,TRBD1,TGTGCCAGCAGCCCCCGGACAGGACCCACCGGGGAGCTGTTTTTT,CASSPRTGPTGELFF
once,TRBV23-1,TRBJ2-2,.,TGCGCCAGCACCTTAATCGGTAATACCCCAGGCAGGGACACCGGGGAGCTGTTTTTT,CASTLIGNTPGRDTGELFF
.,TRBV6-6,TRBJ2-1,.,TGTGCCAGCGCCATCTATGACTCCTCTTCTCGTGAGCAGTTCTTC,CASAIYDSSSREQFF
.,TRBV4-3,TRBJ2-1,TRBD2,TGCGCCAGCAGCCAAGATCTTCGGGCTAGCGGATACAATGAGCAGTTCTTC,CASSQDLRASGYNEQFF
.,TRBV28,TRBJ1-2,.,TGTGCCAGCAGTTTACCCCGCGGCTATGGCTACACCTTC,CASSLPRGYGYTF
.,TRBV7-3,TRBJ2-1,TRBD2,TGTGCCAGCAGCCTTCGGGCGGGAGGAGGGGAGCAGTTCTTC,CASSLRAGGGEQFF
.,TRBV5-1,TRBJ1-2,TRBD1,TGCGCCAGTCGAAGCCGGGACAGGTATGGCTACACCTTC,CASRSRDRYGYTF
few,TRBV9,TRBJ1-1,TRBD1,TGTGCCAGCAGCGTAGCGGACAGGGTCACTGAAGCTTTCTTT,CASSVADRVTEAFF
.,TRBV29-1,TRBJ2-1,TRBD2,TGCAGCGTTGCACGGACTAGCGGGAGCAGTTACAATGAGCAGTTCTTC,CSVARTSGSSYNEQFF
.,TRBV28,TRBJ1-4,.,TGTGCCAGCAGTTTCTCAGGCTTCCCAACTAATGAAAAACTGTTTTTT,CASSFSGFPTNEKLFF
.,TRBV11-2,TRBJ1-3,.,TGTGCCAGCAGCTTAGGATCCAGACAGAACACCATATATTTT,CASSLGSRQNTIYF
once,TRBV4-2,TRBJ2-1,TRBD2,TGTGCTTCAGCACCCGGGACTAGCGGGGAGAAACCTAACAATGAGCAGTTCTTC,CASAPGTSGEKPNNEQFF
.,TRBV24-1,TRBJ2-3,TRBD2,TGTGCCACCAGTGATCCGACTAGCGCCGGAGATACGCAGTATTTT,CATSDPTSAGDTQYF
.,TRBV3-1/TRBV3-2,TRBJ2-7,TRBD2,TGTGCCAGCAGCCCCCGGACTAGCGGGACCTACGAGCAGTACTTC,CASSPRTSGTYEQYF
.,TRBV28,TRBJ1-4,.,TGTGCCAGCAGTTTCCGCCAGGCACTTCTTCCAACTAATGAAAAACTGTTTTTT,CASSFRQALLPTNEKLFF
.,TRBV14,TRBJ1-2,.,TGTGCCAGCAGCTATAGGGCCACAGGGACCTATGGCTACACCTTC,CASSYRATGTYGYTF
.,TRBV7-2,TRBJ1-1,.,TGTGCCAGCAGCTTAGCGAGGTCAGGGGCCGGGACTGAAGCTTTCTTT,CASSLARSGAGTEAFF
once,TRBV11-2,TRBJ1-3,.,TGTGCCAGCAGCCCGACTCGGGCTGGAAACACCATATATTTT,CASSPTRAGNTIYF
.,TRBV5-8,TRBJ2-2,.,TGTGCCAGCAGCCGAAAGACAGCTCTAAACACCGGGGAGCTGTTTTTT,CASSRKTALNTGELFF
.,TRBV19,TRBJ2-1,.,TGTGCCAGTAGTACCATGGAAGGGAGCTCCTACAATGAGCAGTTCTTC,CASSTMEGSSYNEQFF
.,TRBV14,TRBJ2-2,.,TGTGCCAGCAGCGGCCGGGCCGGGGCCGGGGAGCTGTTTTTT,CASSGRAGAGELFF
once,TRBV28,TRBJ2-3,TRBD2,TGTGCCAGCATAGGAGCGGGAGTAGGCACAGATACGCAGTATTTT,CASIGAGVGTDTQYF
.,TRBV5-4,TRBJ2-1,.,TGTGCCAGCAGCCCGGCAGGGGCCGGGGACAATGAGCAGTTCTTC,CASSPAGAGDNEQFF
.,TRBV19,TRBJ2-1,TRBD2,TGTGCCAGTAGTATAGAGGGGAAGGCTAGCGGATCCTACAATGAGCAGTTCTTC,CASSIEGKASGSYNEQFF
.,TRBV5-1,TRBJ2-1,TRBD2,TGCGCCAGCAGCCCGGATGATAGCGGGAGGGCCAGTGAGCAGTTCTTC,CASSPDDSGRASEQFF
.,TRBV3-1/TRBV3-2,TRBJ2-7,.,TGTGCCAGCAGCCCCAAGACAGGTTGGCCCTACGAGCAGTACTTC,CASSPKTGWPYEQYF
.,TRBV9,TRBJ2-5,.,TGTGCCAGCAGCTCCCACCCGGGTCCAACCGGAGAGACCCAGTACTTC,CASSSHPGPTGETQYF
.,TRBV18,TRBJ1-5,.,TGTGCCAGCTCGCGGGACGTTAGCAATCAGCCCCAGCATTTT,CASSRDVSNQPQHF
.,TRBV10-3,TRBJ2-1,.,TGTGCCATCAGTGAGTCAGTTAGTAGAAATGAGCAGTTCTTC,CAISESVSRNEQFF
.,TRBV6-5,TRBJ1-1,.,TGTGCCACCGGACAGTTGTTGAACGCTGAAGCTTTCTTT,CATGQLLNAEAFF
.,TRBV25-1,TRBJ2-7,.,TGTGCCAGCAGTGATCCTGGGGAGGAGCAGTACTTC,CASSDPGEEQYF
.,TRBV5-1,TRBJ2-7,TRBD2,TGCGCCAGCAGCTTGGAGCCTAGCGGCCTATACGAGCAGTACTTC,CASSLEPSGLYEQYF
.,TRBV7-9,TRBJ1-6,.,TGTGCCAGCAGCCCGACCGGGTGGGGGCACGACTCACCCCTCCACTTT,CASSPTGWGHDSPLHF
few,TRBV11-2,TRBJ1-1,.,TGTGCCAGCAGCCTGTATCGGGGAGCGGGCACTGAAGCTTTCTTT,CASSLYRGAGTEAFF
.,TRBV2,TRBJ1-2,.,TGTGCCAGCAGTGGACAGTATGGCTACACCTTC,CASSGQYGYTF